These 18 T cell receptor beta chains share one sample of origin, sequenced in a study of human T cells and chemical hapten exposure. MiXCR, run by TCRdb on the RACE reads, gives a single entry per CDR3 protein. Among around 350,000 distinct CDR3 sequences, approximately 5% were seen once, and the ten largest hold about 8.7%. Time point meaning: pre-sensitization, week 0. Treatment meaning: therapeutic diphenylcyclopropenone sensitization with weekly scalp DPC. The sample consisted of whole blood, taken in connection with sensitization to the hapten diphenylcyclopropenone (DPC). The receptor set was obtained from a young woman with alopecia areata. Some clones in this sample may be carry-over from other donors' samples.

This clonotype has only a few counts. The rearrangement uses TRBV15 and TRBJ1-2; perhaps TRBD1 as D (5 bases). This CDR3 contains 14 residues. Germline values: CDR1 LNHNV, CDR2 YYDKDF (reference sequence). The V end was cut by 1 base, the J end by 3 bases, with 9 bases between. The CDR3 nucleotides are TGTGCCACCAGCAGAGTAGGGGCGGACTATGGCTACACCTTC. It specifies CATSRVGADYGYTF.

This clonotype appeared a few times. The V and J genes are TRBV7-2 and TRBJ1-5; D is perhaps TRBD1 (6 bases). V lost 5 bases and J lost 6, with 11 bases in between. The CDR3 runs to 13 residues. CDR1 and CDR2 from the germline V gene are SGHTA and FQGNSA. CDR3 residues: CASSRSGAQPQHF. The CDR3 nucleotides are TGTGCCAGCAGCCGCTCGGGGGCTCAGCCCCAGCATTTT.

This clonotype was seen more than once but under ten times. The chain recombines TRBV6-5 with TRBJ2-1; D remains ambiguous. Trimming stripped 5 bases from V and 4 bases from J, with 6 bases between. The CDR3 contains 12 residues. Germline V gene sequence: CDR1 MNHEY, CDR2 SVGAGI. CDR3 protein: CASSQPYNEQFF. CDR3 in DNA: TGTGCCAGCAGTCAACCTTACAATGAGCAGTTCTTC.

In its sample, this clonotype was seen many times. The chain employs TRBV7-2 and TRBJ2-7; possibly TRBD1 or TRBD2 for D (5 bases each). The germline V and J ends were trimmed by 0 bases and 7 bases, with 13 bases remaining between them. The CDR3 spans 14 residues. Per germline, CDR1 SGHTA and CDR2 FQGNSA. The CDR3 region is CASSLARQTGEQYF. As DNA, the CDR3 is TGTGCCAGCAGCTTAGCGAGACAGACGGGGGAGCAGTACTTC.

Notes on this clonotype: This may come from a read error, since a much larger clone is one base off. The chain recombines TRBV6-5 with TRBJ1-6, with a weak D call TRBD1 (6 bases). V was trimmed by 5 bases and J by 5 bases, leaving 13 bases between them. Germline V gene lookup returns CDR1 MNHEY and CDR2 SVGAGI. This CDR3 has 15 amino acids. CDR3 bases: TGTGCCAGCAGTGGTATGTCAGGGGATAATTCACCCCTCCACTTT. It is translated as CASSGMSGDNSPLHF.

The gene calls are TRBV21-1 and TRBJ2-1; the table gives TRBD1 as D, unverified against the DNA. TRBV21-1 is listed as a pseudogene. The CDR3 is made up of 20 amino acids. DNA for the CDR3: TGTGCCAGCAGCAGGGGAAACCCTCAGGGGGGCATTAACTCCTACAATGAGCAGTTCTTC. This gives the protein CASSRGNPQGGINSYNEQFF.

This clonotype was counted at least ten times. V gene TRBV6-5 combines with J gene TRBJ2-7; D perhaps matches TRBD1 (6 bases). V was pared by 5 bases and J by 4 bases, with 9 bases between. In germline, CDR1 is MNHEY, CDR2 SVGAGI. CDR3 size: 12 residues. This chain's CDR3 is CASSIGQYEQYF. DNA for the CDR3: TGTGCCAGCAGTATCGGACAGTACGAGCAGTACTTC.

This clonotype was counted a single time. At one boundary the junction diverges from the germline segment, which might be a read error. The CDR3 bases are TGTGCCTGCAGTCTCCAGGGAAACACCATATATTTT. The encoded protein is CACSLQGNTIYF. The V call is TRBV12-3 or TRBV12-4, the J call TRBJ1-3; no clear D. The CDR3 has 12 amino acids.

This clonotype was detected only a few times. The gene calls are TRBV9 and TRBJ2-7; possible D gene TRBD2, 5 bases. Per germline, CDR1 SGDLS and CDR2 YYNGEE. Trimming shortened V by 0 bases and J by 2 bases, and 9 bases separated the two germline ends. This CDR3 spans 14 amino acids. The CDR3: CASSVDAGTYEQYF. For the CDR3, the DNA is TGTGCCAGCAGCGTAGATGCGGGCACCTACGAGCAGTACTTC.

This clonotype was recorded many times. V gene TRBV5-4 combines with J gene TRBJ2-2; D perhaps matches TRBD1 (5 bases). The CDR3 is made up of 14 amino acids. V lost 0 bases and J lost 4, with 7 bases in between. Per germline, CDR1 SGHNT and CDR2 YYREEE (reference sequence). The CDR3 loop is CASSLVGATGELFF. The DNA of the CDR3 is TGTGCCAGCAGCTTGGTAGGGGCCACCGGGGAGCTGTTTTTT.

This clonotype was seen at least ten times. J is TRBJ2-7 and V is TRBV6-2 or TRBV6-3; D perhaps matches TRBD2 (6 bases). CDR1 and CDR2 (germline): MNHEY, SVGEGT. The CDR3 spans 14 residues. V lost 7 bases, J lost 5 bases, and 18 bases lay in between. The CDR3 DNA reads TGTGCCAGCACGAAGGGACTCGAAGCCCACGAGCAGTACTTC. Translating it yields CASTKGLEAHEQYF.

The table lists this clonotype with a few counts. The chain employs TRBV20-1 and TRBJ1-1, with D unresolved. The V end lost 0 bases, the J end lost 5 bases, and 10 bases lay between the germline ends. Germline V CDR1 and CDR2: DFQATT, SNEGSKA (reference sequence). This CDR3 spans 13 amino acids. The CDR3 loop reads CSARDPRNTEAFF. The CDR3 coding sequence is TGCAGTGCTAGAGATCCCCGGAATACTGAAGCTTTCTTT.

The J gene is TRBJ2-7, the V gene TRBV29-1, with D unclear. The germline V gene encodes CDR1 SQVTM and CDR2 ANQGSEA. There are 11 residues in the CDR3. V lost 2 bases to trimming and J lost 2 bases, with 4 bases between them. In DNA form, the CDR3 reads TGCAGCGTTGAATTAGCCTACGAGCAGTACTTC. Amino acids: CSVELAYEQYF.

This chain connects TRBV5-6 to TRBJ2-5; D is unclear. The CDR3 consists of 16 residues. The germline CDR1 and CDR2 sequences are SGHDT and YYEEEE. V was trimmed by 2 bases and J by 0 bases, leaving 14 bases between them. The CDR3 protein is CASSFRVSVYQETQYF. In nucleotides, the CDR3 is TGTGCCAGCAGCTTTCGGGTTTCGGTGTACCAAGAGACCCAGTACTTC. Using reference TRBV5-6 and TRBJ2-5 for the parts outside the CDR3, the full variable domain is DAGVTQSPTHLIKTRGQQVTLRCSPKSGHDTVSWYQQALGQGPQFIFQYYEEEERQRGNFPDRFSGHQFPNYSSELNVNALLLGDSALYLCASSFRVSVYQETQYFGPGTRLLVL.

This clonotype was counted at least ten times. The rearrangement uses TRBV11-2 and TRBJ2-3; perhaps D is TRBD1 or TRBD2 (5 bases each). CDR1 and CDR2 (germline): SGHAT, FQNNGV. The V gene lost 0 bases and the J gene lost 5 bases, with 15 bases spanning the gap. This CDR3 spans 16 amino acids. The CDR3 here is CASSLDGGVWRDTQYF. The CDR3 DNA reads TGTGCCAGCAGCTTAGATGGGGGAGTGTGGAGAGATACGCAGTATTTT.

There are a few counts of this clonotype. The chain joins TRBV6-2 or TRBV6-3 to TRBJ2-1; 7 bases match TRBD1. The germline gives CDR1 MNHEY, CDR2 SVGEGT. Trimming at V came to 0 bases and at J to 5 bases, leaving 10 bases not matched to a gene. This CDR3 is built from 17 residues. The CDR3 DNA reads TGTGCCAGCAGTTACTCTGCCGACAGGGACGTAGACAATGAGCAGTTCTTC. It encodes CASSYSADRDVDNEQFF.

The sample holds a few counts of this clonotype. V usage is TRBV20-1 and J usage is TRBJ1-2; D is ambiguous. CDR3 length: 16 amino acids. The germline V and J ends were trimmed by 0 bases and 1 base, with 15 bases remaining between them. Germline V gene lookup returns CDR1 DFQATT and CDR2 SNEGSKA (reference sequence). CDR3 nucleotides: TGCAGTGCTAGAGATTATCGAGAAGAGGGTAACTATGGCTACACCTTC. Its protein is CSARDYREEGNYGYTF.

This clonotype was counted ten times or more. Here the CDR3 DNA reads TGTGCCAGCGGGACAGCAGCCAAAAACATTCAGTACTTC. Protein sequence: CASGTAAKNIQYF. The chain employs TRBV2 and TRBJ2-4, with TRBD1 matching 7 bases. CDR3 length: 13 residues. J gave up 0 bases and V 8 bases, and 1 base lay outside the gene matches. Germline loops: CDR1 SNHLY, CDR2 FYNNEI. Based on the CDR3 plus reference TRBV2 and TRBJ2-4, the full variable domain is EPEVTQTPSHQVTQMGQEVILRCVPISNHLYFYWYRQILGQKVEFLVSFYNNEISEKSEIFDDQFSVERPDGSNFTLKIRSTKLEDSAMYFCASGTAAKNIQYFGAGTRLSVL.